Ten or more counts support the clone carrying this T cell receptor beta chain. As it was prepared, the TCRbeta library received unique molecular identifiers. In TCRdb, the PCR reads were re-called with MiXCR into one record per CDR3 protein. This sample has a few hundred thousand distinct CDR3 sequences, with 20% found just once. The data stem from a study of T-cell reconstitution after alpha-beta-depleted transplantation in children. The CDR3 is made up of 15 amino acids. Germline assignment: CDR1 SGDLS and CDR2 YYNGEE. V shed 0 bases and J 2 bases; nucleotides not matched to a gene: 2. The chain carries TRBV9 and TRBJ2-3; 8 nucleotides align to TRBD1. The sequence derives from a human donor who donated a stem cell graft to a child with acute myeloid leukemia. Sequenced here: PBMCs from the stem cell graft donor, sampled from the stem cell graft. CDR3 residues: CASSVGTGTTDTQYF. The DNA of the CDR3 is TGTGCCAGCAGCGTAGGGACAGGGACCACAGATACGCAGTATTTT.